This T cell receptor beta chain is from a study of blood T cell repertoires in COVID-19. This CDR3 is built from 13 residues. The germline gives CDR1 MDHEN, CDR2 SYDVKM. The germline V and J ends were trimmed by 10 bases and 4 bases, with 15 bases remaining between them. The data were produced by immunoSEQ multiplex PCR, yet TCRdb's version contains in-frame clones alone and is incomplete. The table shows over 90,000 clones, with 75% to 90% occurring only once. V and J are TRBV28 and TRBJ2-3; D possibly corresponds to TRBD1 (6 bases). The sequenced material came from peripheral blood. This TCR was sampled from a woman aged 70-85 years with acute or convalescent COVID-19. The CDR3: CATGAGVPDTQYF. The CDR3 coding sequence is TGTGCCACCGGTGCAGGGGTCCCAGATACGCAGTATTTT.